One sample yielded the 7 T cell receptor beta chains listed below, sequenced in a study of blood T cell repertoires in COVID-19. Some clones are missing from TCRdb's copy, which holds only in-frame ones; the method was immunoSEQ multiplex PCR. The repertoire has some 250,000 clones, around four fifths of them found once; the top ten carry about 15%. Sequences were obtained from PBMCs or T cells enriched from blood (not recorded which). Receptor source: a man aged 35 to 55 who had recovered from COVID-19.

This sequence joins TRBV18 and TRBJ1-2; 7 bases are a match to TRBD1. Germline-derived CDR1 and CDR2 are KGHSH and LQKENI. This CDR3 region has 15 residues. V dropped 6 bases and J dropped 4; count of bases not matched to a gene: 11. CDR3 sequence: CASSRQGRDVYGYTF. As DNA, the CDR3 is TGTGCCAGCTCTCGACAGGGACGGGACGTCTATGGCTACACCTTC.

This chain joins TRBV7-2 and TRBJ2-7; 11 positions match TRBD2. Germline V gives CDR1 SGHTA, CDR2 FQGNSA. V trimming: 5 bases; J trimming: 9 bases; junction bases outside the gene matches: 12. There are 15 residues in the CDR3. For the CDR3, the DNA is TGTGCCAGCAGCCCGGAAGGGACTAGCGGAAGACCGCAGTACTTC. Translated, it gives CASSPEGTSGRPQYF.

The chain carries TRBV18 and TRBJ1-5, with D tentatively TRBD1 (5 bases). Germline assignment: CDR1 KGHSH and CDR2 LQKENI. With 5 bases removed from V and 0 bases from J, the gap between germline ends came to 8 bases. The CDR3 is made up of 14 amino acids. In DNA form, the CDR3 reads TGTGCCAGCTCATTAGGGGTTAGCAATCAGCCCCAGCATTTT. It codes for CASSLGVSNQPQHF. Filled out from reference TRBV18 and TRBJ1-5, the complete variable domain reads NAGVMQNPRHLVRRRGQEARLRCSPMKGHSHVYWYRQLPEEGLKFMVYLQKENIIDESGMPKERFSAEFPKEGPSILRIQQVVRGDSAAYFCASSLGVSNQPQHFGDGTRLSIL.

The chain is built from TRBV27 and TRBJ1-6; 9 bases agree with TRBD1. Trimming at V came to 4 bases and at J to 10 bases, leaving 5 bases not matched to a gene. Germline V gives CDR1 MNHEY, CDR2 SMNVEV (reference sequence). This CDR3 has 14 amino acids. For the CDR3, the DNA is TGTGCCAGCAGTTCGACAGGGGGGGGGTCACCCCTCCACTTT. This sequence encodes CASSSTGGGSPLHF.

This clone has only one observation. V gene TRBV28 combines with J gene TRBJ1-1; 9 positions agree with TRBD1. Germline lookup yields CDR1 MDHEN and CDR2 SYDVKM. This CDR3 is 13 amino acids long. V was clipped by 7 bases and J by 4 bases; unmatched bases: 4. Written as DNA, the CDR3 is TGTGCCAGCACTCCGGGACAGGGCACTGAAGCTTTCTTT. It yields the protein CASTPGQGTEAFF.

V gene TRBV27 combines with J gene TRBJ1-6; D uncertain. Per the germline V gene, CDR1 is MNHEY and CDR2 is SMNVEV (reference sequence). The CDR3 has 15 residues. V was shortened by 3 bases and J by 5 bases, with 11 bases between the two germline ends. The DNA for the CDR3 is TGTGCCAGCAGTTTTTCGGGGAGAAATAATTCACCCCTCCACTTT. This translates into CASSFSGRNNSPLHF.

V usage is TRBV29-1 and J usage is TRBJ1-1; TRBD1 matches at 9 bases. The germline V gene encodes CDR1 SQVTM and CDR2 ANQGSEA. V dropped 5 bases and J dropped 5; count of bases not matched to a gene: 3. The CDR3 consists of 12 residues. CDR3 protein: CSVHRGRTEAFF. The CDR3 DNA sequence: TGCAGCGTTCACAGGGGGCGGACTGAAGCTTTCTTT.